This entry is about one T cell receptor beta chain. The antigen it binds to is not known. There are no base qualities to consult, and no much larger clone falls within one base. Its CDR3 holds 15 amino acids, cysteine through phenylalanine. The read is trimmed to its CDR3 DNA, 45 bases read in frame from base 1. The germline V gene (reference sequence) yields LNHDA for CDR1 and SQIVND for CDR2. The junction shows trimming of 8 bases on V and 2 bases on J, and the gene matches do not reach 10 bases of it. Sorting staining used anti-CD3, anti-CD4, anti-CD8 and a Vbeta20 antibody from the IOTest Beta Mark kit on a FACSAria III, with purity above 97%. Mononuclear cells were isolated by Ficoll-Paque PLUS density gradient centrifugation from peripheral blood that had been collected in sodium heparin tubes. CD4+ Vbeta20+, CD4+ Vbeta20-, and CD8+ T cell fractions were FACS-sorted before TCRbeta deep sequencing.

Genomic DNA was isolated and then used for the TCRbeta deep sequencing. TCRbeta CDR3 sequencing and initial data processing were performed as a commercial service with the immunoSEQ assay. On the study's bioinformatics: Reads were demultiplexed, adapter and primer sequences were trimmed, similar clones were merged through frequency-ratio clustering, and V, D, J genes were annotated using IMGT. Not all clones reach the TCRdb copy of this immuneACCESS table, which keeps in-frame sequences only. Checked studies attribute under half of the gap to unresolved V genes and leave the rest unexplained. Clonal size and the V and J genes are those of that table, whereas D and trimming came from the DNA. Across this sample there are 13,000 to 15,000 clones, with around 73% seen only once. In total, the top ten clones hold less than 40% of the sample. This record belongs to a study of somatic mutations in T cells in chronic GVHD (dated by TCRdb to about 2020).

Sequencing input: Vbeta20-negative CD4+ T cells from blood. According to the study, the label for this sample's cell subset or site signals: CD4+ T cells sorted as TCR Vbeta20 negative by flow cytometry. This clonotype was sampled from a male patient between 50 and 60 years old with chronic graft-versus-host disease. After a transplant, not all T cells may be the patient's own; some may come from the graft donor. The V gene is TRBV19 and the J gene is TRBJ2-3, with TRBD1 matching 7 junction bases. This receptor carries the CDR3 CASAGTATITDTQYF. The nucleotide sequence reads TGTGCCAGTGCCGGGACAGCGACCATCACAGATACGCAGTATTTT.